The next 4 T cell receptor beta chains were all read from a single sample in a study of blood T cell repertoires in COVID-19. Here immunoSEQ multiplex PCR was the method, and the copy in TCRdb shows in-frame clones only, minus some. This sample has about 44,000 clones, with around 84% found just once. Sequences were obtained from peripheral blood. All receptors derive from a human donor in a cohort sampled during active COVID-19.

V usage is TRBV18 and J usage is TRBJ2-1; D remains ambiguous. V shed 3 bases and J shed 6 bases, with 9 bases lying between them. The CDR3 runs 13 residues. CDR1 KGHSH and CDR2 LQKENI come from the germline V gene. As DNA, the CDR3 is TGTGCCAGCTCACCGCGACATGGCAATGAGCAGTTCTTC. Translating gives CASSPRHGNEQFF.

DNA of the CDR3: TGCGCCAGCAGCCCCGGGACAGCCGCCGCAAGGGAGCTGTTTTTT. Its translation is CASSPGTAAARELFF. The V call is TRBV5-1, the J call TRBJ2-2; 7 bases match TRBD1. Germline CDR1 and CDR2: SGHRS and YFSETQ. The CDR3 covers 15 residues. Unmatched junction bases numbered 12, after V lost 4 bases and J lost 9 bases.

In its sample, this clone was seen a few times. V usage is TRBV2 and J usage is TRBJ1-1; tentative D call: TRBD1 (5 bases). The CDR3 runs 13 residues. Germline CDR1 SNHLY, CDR2 FYNNEI. Trimming stripped 7 bases from V and 6 bases from J, with 15 bases between. The CDR3 bases are TGTGCCAGCATATACGAACAGGACGCTGAAGCTTTCTTT. Translated: CASIYEQDAEAFF.

This chain uses TRBV18 with TRBJ2-4, with 7 nucleotides matching TRBD1. V lost 1 base to trimming and J lost 2 bases; unmatched junction nucleotides: 5. Germline values: CDR1 KGHSH, CDR2 LQKENI. The CDR3 extends over 16 amino acids. The CDR3 region has the DNA TGTGCCAGCTCACCACGAGGGGGCCTTTCCAAAAACATTCAGTACTTC. It yields the protein CASSPRGGLSKNIQYF.